Below are 10 T cell receptor beta chains sequenced from a single sample in a study of T cell responses to AZD1222 COVID-19 vaccine. Produced via immunoSEQ multiplex PCR; TCRdb's table is partial and in-frame only. The sample records 100,000 to 150,000 clones, about 92% being singletons. The input for sequencing was peripheral blood, taken on day 0 of MenACWY control vaccination. These receptors originate from an adult in good health.

This sequence joins TRBV5-6 and TRBJ2-5, with 10 bases lining up with TRBD1. The V gene end was trimmed by 3 bases and the J gene end by 4 bases; junction bases not matched to a gene: 6. The CDR3 length is 15 residues. From germline, CDR1 is SGHDT and CDR2 YYEEEE. CDR3 in amino acids: CASSWGQGIGETQYF. As DNA, the CDR3 is TGTGCCAGCAGCTGGGGACAGGGGATAGGAGAGACCCAGTACTTC.

This chain uses TRBV19 with TRBJ2-3; perhaps TRBD2 as D (6 bases). Trimming removed 8 bases from V and 2 bases from J, with 11 bases in between. The length of the CDR3 is 13 residues. CDR1 and CDR2 (germline): LNHDA, SQIVND (reference sequence). The CDR3 region is CASWDLHTDTQYF. The DNA for the CDR3 is TGTGCCAGTTGGGACTTACACACAGATACGCAGTATTTT.

This clone was seen a few times. The chain links TRBV27 to TRBJ1-5, with D hard to call. This CDR3 is 15 amino acids long. V was cut by 2 bases and J by 2 bases, with 10 bases left in between. Germline V CDR1 and CDR2: MNHEY, SMNVEV (reference sequence). CDR3 sequence reads: CASSLAGFGNQPQHF. The CDR3 DNA reads TGTGCCAGCAGTTTAGCCGGTTTTGGCAATCAGCCCCAGCATTTT.

The chain has TRBV6-2 or TRBV6-3 and TRBJ1-5; 7 bases are a match to TRBD1. The V segment lost 2 bases and the J segment 0 bases; nucleotides outside the gene matches: 7. Germline V CDR1 and CDR2: MNHEY, SVGEGT. The CDR3 is made up of 17 amino acids. The CDR3 DNA is TGTGCCAGCAGTTACCACAACAGGGGCTATAGCAATCAGCCCCAGCATTTT. Its protein product is CASSYHNRGYSNQPQHF.

CDR3 sequence reads: CASSPQWETNYGYTF. The DNA for the CDR3 is TGTGCCAGCAGCCCCCAATGGGAGACTAACTATGGCTACACCTTC. The chain employs TRBV6-4 and TRBJ1-2; D remains ambiguous. Germline assignment: CDR1 MRHNA and CDR2 SNTAGT. The V end was cut by 6 bases, the J end by 0 bases, with 14 bases between. The CDR3 consists of 15 residues.

The rearrangement joins TRBV2 to TRBJ2-3; TRBD2 matches at 9 bases. The CDR3 is 16 amino acids. The germline V gene has CDR1 SNHLY and CDR2 FYNNEI. V shed 6 bases and J 2 bases; nucleotides not matched to a gene: 9. In nucleotides, the CDR3 is TGTGCCAGCAGCCGGGTAGCGGGAGAAGACACAGATACGCAGTATTTT. Translated: CASSRVAGEDTDTQYF. Filled out from reference TRBV2 and TRBJ2-3, the complete variable domain reads EPEVTQTPSHQVTQMGQEVILRCVPISNHLYFYWYRQILGQKVEFLVSFYNNEISEKSEIFDDQFSVERPDGSNFTLKIRSTKLEDSAMYFCASSRVAGEDTDTQYFGPGTRLTVL.

The chain carries TRBV30 and TRBJ2-4, with TRBD1 matching 8 bases. Germline V gene sequence: CDR1 GTSNPN, CDR2 SVGIG (reference sequence). J was trimmed by 2 bases and V by 3 bases; bases with no gene match: 9. The CDR3 spans 16 residues. CDR3 loop: CAWSRRPGGTKNIQYF. The CDR3 bases are TGTGCCTGGAGCCGCAGGCCAGGGGGCACCAAAAACATTCAGTACTTC. The full variable domain, its missing parts supplied by reference TRBV30 and TRBJ2-4, is SQTIHQWPATLVQPVGSPLSLECTVEGTSNPNLYWYRQAAGRGLQLLFYSVGIGQISSEVPQNLSASRPQDRQFILSSKKLLLSDSGFYLCAWSRRPGGTKNIQYFGAGTRLSVL.

In its sample, this clone was seen once. The gene calls are TRBV9 and TRBJ2-1, with 7 bases that match TRBD1. V lost 3 bases to trimming and J lost 0 bases; unmatched junction nucleotides: 6. Germline CDR1 SGDLS, CDR2 YYNGEE. The CDR3 covers 16 residues. DNA of the CDR3: TGTGCCAGCAGCGCAACAGGGGCCGGCTCCTACAATGAGCAGTTCTTC. Its protein is CASSATGAGSYNEQFF. Filled out from reference TRBV9 and TRBJ2-1, the complete variable domain reads DSGVTQTPKHLITATGQRVTLRCSPRSGDLSVYWYQQSLDQGLQFLIQYYNGEERAKGNILERFSAQQFPDLHSELNLSSLELGDSALYFCASSATGAGSYNEQFFGPGTRLTVL.

This clone was found a few times. The chain combines TRBV5-1 with TRBJ2-2; D may be TRBD2 (6 bases). With 4 bases removed from V and 6 bases from J, the gap between germline ends came to 16 bases. Germline V gene sequence: CDR1 SGHRS, CDR2 YFSETQ. The CDR3 spans 15 residues. CDR3: CASSPEGQSSGELFF. CDR3 bases: TGCGCCAGCAGCCCGGAGGGGCAGTCCTCCGGGGAGCTGTTTTTT.

CDR3 sequence (DNA): TGTGCCAGCTCACCAGGACAGAACCAAGAGACCCAGTACTTC. Translating it yields CASSPGQNQETQYF. The genes are TRBV18 and TRBJ2-5, with D maybe TRBD1 (6 bases). Germline V gives CDR1 KGHSH, CDR2 LQKENI. The V end lost 2 bases, the J end lost 0 bases, and 7 bases lay between the germline ends. The CDR3 totals 14 residues.